This T cell receptor (beta chain) came from a study of radiation and T cells in renal cell carcinoma. Overall study results and limits: Without pretreatment biopsies, baseline tumor clonotype presence was undetermined.

The method was immunoSEQ multiplex PCR; TCRdb's version includes in-frame clones alone and lacks a portion of them. The sample lists roughly 100,000 clones, 82% occurring once. With regard to this clone: The target antigen is unknown.

Time point in this sample: baseline pretreatment blood. The treatment is: 15 Gy SBRT to primary tumor, nephrectomy 4 weeks later. Serial blood draws occurred at baseline and 2 and 4 weeks post-SBRT. CDR3 length: 11 residues. The V gene's germline CDR1 is DFQATT and CDR2 SNEGSKA (reference sequence). The V and J ends lost 3 bases and 7 bases respectively, with 7 bases between them. J is TRBJ1-5 and V is TRBV20-1; a possible D gene is TRBD1 (6 bases). The source was blood, collected from a patient whose treatment included radiotherapy and nephrectomy. This clonotype was obtained from a man aged 60-69 years with renal cell carcinoma. The DNA of the CDR3 is TGCAGTGCTAGTCAGGGGCAGCCCCAGCATTTT. It yields the protein CSASQGQPQHF.